This T cell receptor (beta chain) was observed in a study of T cell clonality in common variable immunodeficiency. The assay was immunoSEQ multiplex PCR, and TCRdb's table has in-frame clones only and misses some. The sample yields about 41,000 clones, without any singletons. This clone occurred a few times. The CDR3 goes on 3 residues after the read ends, and that part is filled in from the germline J gene. The J segment lost 5 bases and the V segment lost 2 bases, leaving 4 bases of the junction unmatched. Germline V gene sequence: CDR1 DFQATT, CDR2 SNEGSKA (reference sequence). This CDR3 has 14 residues.

The specimen was peripheral blood mononuclear cells. This chain links TRBV20-1 with TRBJ2-5; 11 positions agree with TRBD2. The origin of this receptor is a person aged 18 to 75 in good health. CDR3 residues: CSARTSGSRETQYF. Incomplete CDR3 DNA: TGCAGTGCTAGAACTAGCGGGAGCCGGGAGACC.